This section outlines one TCR beta chain sequence together with its context. This table comes from immunoSEQ multiplex PCR, and its TCRdb copy is limited to in-frame clones, with some not included. The sample has hundreds of thousands of clones; around 87% are singletons. This sample was included in a study of blood T cell repertoires in COVID-19. About the research overall: There were acute and convalescent COVID-19 samples, and they came from the United States, Italy and Spain. PBMCs, B-cell-depleted T cells, or T cells were the source of the cDNA or gDNA that made up the material.

Assignments of participants to cohorts depended upon their own reported clinical history. The source of this sequence is a woman in her 30s with acute COVID-19. The sample taken for sequencing was PBMCs or T cells enriched from blood (not recorded which).

The CDR3 DNA reads as TGCGCCAGCAGCCAAGATTTGGACAGGATCGTTGCTGGGGCCAACGTCCTGACTTTC. Residues: CASSQDLDRIVAGANVLTF. The chain carries TRBV4-1 and TRBJ2-6; TRBD1 agrees at 7 bases. This CDR3 is built from 19 residues. V dropped 0 bases and J dropped 2; count of bases not matched to a gene: 10. Germline CDR1 MGHRA, CDR2 YSYEKL.